What follows are 25 T cell receptor beta chains derived from one specimen sequenced in a study of patients and donors after allogeneic stem cell transplantation (dated by TCRdb to between 2020 and 2021). Libraries were prepared through RT-PCR. Instrument used: NextSeq 550. The raw public data were reprocessed by TCRdb itself: fastp quality trimming at Q25, MiXCR clonotype calling, in-frame beta chains only. A single entry per CDR3 protein holds the most common genes and DNA from its merged rows. In this sample the table shows 190,000 or so distinct CDR3 sequences, around 41% of which occur a single time. 9.5% to 13% of the sample is taken by the ten largest. The sample comprised blood, either unsorted or a sorted T cell fraction (not recorded which). The receptors were sampled from a human donor who was either an allogeneic HSCT recipient or a stem cell or donor lymphocyte infusion donor (not recorded which). It is not recorded whose cells these are; they may come from a transplant donor.

This clonotype was picked up a small number of times. The chain combines TRBV12-3 or TRBV12-4 with TRBJ2-3, with a tentative D call TRBD1 (6 bases). The CDR3 covers 14 residues. The germline V and J ends were trimmed by 6 bases and 4 bases, with 14 bases remaining between them. CDR3 coding DNA: TGTGCCAGCAGCGACATCAGGGGCCCAGATACGCAGTATTTT. Protein: CASSDIRGPDTQYF.

The chain uses TRBV10-3 and TRBJ2-2; TRBD1 matches at 10 bases. This CDR3 is 15 amino acids long. The V segment lost 6 bases and the J segment 0 bases; nucleotides outside the gene matches: 1. Germline V lookup: CDR1 ENHRY, CDR2 SYGVKD. DNA for the CDR3: TGTGCCATCAGAGGACAGGGGGCGAACACCGGGGAGCTGTTTTTT. As protein: CAIRGQGANTGELFF.

This clonotype was recorded a few times. This chain connects TRBV18 to TRBJ2-2; D perhaps matches TRBD1 (6 bases). Deletions cut 3 bases from V and 1 base from J, with 15 bases between. This CDR3 has 17 residues. Germline V gives CDR1 KGHSH, CDR2 LQKENI. The CDR3 nucleotides are TGTGCCAGCTCACCCCCAGGTGGGGGCCTGAACACCGGGGAGCTGTTTTTT. Translation gives CASSPPGGGLNTGELFF.

The rearrangement joins TRBV5-6 to TRBJ2-7; a possible D gene is TRBD1 (8 bases). Per germline, CDR1 SGHDT and CDR2 YYEEEE. The CDR3 length is 13 residues. Trimming removed 3 bases at V and 5 bases at J, with 12 bases between. CDR3 DNA: TGTGCCAGCAGCTCAACAGGGGGGGACGAGCAGTACTTC. It is translated as CASSSTGGDEQYF.

The genes are TRBV27 and TRBJ2-1, with D hard to call. CDR3 size: 13 residues. Germline V CDR1 and CDR2: MNHEY, SMNVEV (reference sequence). The V end lost 5 bases, the J end lost 1 base, and 6 bases lay between the germline ends. The CDR3 DNA follows: TGTGCCAGCAGTGGGGTTTCCTACAATGAGCAGTTCTTC. Amino acids: CASSGVSYNEQFF.

The gene calls are TRBV6-5 and TRBJ1-1; D perhaps matches TRBD1 (6 bases). The length of the CDR3 is 13 residues. V lost 9 bases, J lost 2 bases, and 13 bases lay in between. Germline V gives CDR1 MNHEY, CDR2 SVGAGI. The CDR3 protein is CASCRGRNTEAFF. Written as DNA, the CDR3 is TGTGCCAGTTGCCGGGGGCGCAACACTGAAGCTTTCTTT.

The J gene is TRBJ2-7, the V gene TRBV5-1, with D unresolved. This CDR3 has 13 residues. Deletions cut 3 bases from V and 0 bases from J, with 7 bases between. CDR1 and CDR2 from the germline V gene are SGHRS and YFSETQ. DNA for the CDR3: TGCGCCAGCAGCTCGGAGATCTCCTACGAGCAGTACTTC. This sequence encodes CASSSEISYEQYF.

The chain uses TRBV28 and TRBJ2-2; no reliable D call. Germline loops: CDR1 MDHEN, CDR2 SYDVKM. The length of the CDR3 is 12 residues. V was pared by 4 bases and J by 4 bases, with 4 bases between. The CDR3 DNA reads as TGTGCCAGCAGTTCTTCCACCGGGGAGCTGTTTTTT. Its translation is CASSSSTGELFF. The entire variable domain, with the rest obtained from reference TRBV28 and TRBJ2-2, is as follows: DVKVTQSSRYLVKRTGEKVFLECVQDMDHENMFWYRQDPGLGLRLIYFSYDVKMKEKGDIPEGYSVSREKKERFSLILESASTNQTSMYLCASSSSTGELFFGEGSRLTVL.

The CDR3 sequence: CASSPQGQGNTEAFF. Written as DNA, the CDR3 is TGTGCCAGCAGTCCGCAGGGACAGGGGAACACTGAAGCTTTCTTT. The V and J genes are TRBV28 and TRBJ1-1; the match to TRBD1 covers 9 bases. The CDR3 has 15 residues. Germline assignment: CDR1 MDHEN and CDR2 SYDVKM. With V trimmed by 5 bases and J by 1 base, 5 bases remained unmatched.

V and J are TRBV12-3 or TRBV12-4 and TRBJ2-6, with D tentatively TRBD1 (5 bases). Trimming removed 2 bases at V and 2 bases at J, with 16 bases between. This CDR3 comprises 18 residues. This chain's CDR3 is CASSLRAGRMTGANVLTF. The CDR3 coding sequence is TGTGCCAGCAGTTTAAGGGCAGGGCGAATGACTGGGGCCAACGTCCTGACTTTC.

This chain uses TRBV30 with TRBJ2-1, with unresolved D. From germline, CDR1 is GTSNPN and CDR2 SVGIG (reference sequence). The ends were cut back, 0 bases at V and 6 bases at J, with 6 bases in the middle. The CDR3 length is 12 residues. The CDR3 region is CAWSVGLNEQFF. In nucleotides, the CDR3 is TGTGCCTGGAGTGTGGGTCTCAATGAGCAGTTCTTC.

The chain joins TRBV29-1 to TRBJ2-1; tentatively, D is TRBD1 (5 bases). CDR3 size: 13 residues. With 7 bases removed from V and 4 bases from J, the gap between germline ends came to 14 bases. Per the germline V gene, CDR1 is SQVTM and CDR2 is ANQGSEA. CDR3 sequence (DNA): TGCAGCGCCTTCCCAGACAGTTACAATGAGCAGTTCTTC. It yields the protein CSAFPDSYNEQFF.

CDR3 sequence reads: CASSQDRGYQETQYF. The CDR3 DNA follows: TGCGCCAGCAGCCAAGATCGCGGTTACCAAGAGACCCAGTACTTC. J is TRBJ2-5 and V is TRBV4-1; D unresolved. The germline gives CDR1 MGHRA, CDR2 YSYEKL. CDR3 length: 15 residues. The V and J ends lost 0 bases and 0 bases respectively, with 8 bases between them.

The chain links TRBV12-3 or TRBV12-4 to TRBJ2-2; the D gene is possibly TRBD2 (5 bases). V lost 3 bases, J lost 8 bases, and 13 bases lay in between. CDR3 length: 14 residues. DNA for the CDR3: TGTGCCAGCAGTTTCATCCGGGGTCGGGGGGAGCTGTTTTTT. This sequence encodes CASSFIRGRGELFF.

This chain connects TRBV12-3 or TRBV12-4 to TRBJ2-3, with D possibly being TRBD1 (6 bases). Trimming pared 5 bases from V and 8 bases from J, leaving 20 bases between. The CDR3 sequence is 15 residues long. Written as DNA, the CDR3 is TGTGCCAGCAGTCCGCCGGGACCGGGACACGGTACGCAGTATTTT. This encodes CASSPPGPGHGTQYF.

This clonotype came up a few times. This sequence joins TRBV10-3 and TRBJ2-1, with D perhaps matching TRBD1 (5 bases). This CDR3 spans 14 amino acids. Between the trimmed V and J ends, which lost 2 bases and 5 bases, there was a span of 10 bases. Germline CDR1 reads ENHRY; CDR2 reads SYGVKD. Here the CDR3 reads CAISEGAINNEQFF. As DNA, the CDR3 is TGTGCCATCAGTGAGGGGGCGATAAACAATGAGCAGTTCTTC.

The chain combines TRBV29-1 with TRBJ1-2; no definite D call. Between the trimmed V and J ends, which lost 6 bases and 4 bases, there was a span of 9 bases. The CDR3 is 11 amino acids. From germline, CDR1 is SQVTM and CDR2 ANQGSEA. CDR3 DNA: TGCAGCGTCCAGGCTATCTATGGCTACACCTTC. It is translated as CSVQAIYGYTF.

The chain is built from TRBV15 and TRBJ1-5; D uncertain. This CDR3 has 14 residues. V lost 0 bases, J lost 5 bases, and 8 bases lay in between. Germline V gene data show CDR1 as LNHNV and CDR2 as YYDKDF (reference sequence). The CDR3 region is CATSRDPGDQPQHF. In DNA form, the CDR3 reads TGTGCCACCAGCAGAGATCCCGGGGATCAGCCCCAGCATTTT.

This clonotype was picked up a small number of times. The chain combines TRBV3-1 with TRBJ1-5, with a weak D call TRBD1 (5 bases). The CDR3 covers 14 residues. Germline V gives CDR1 LGHDT, CDR2 YNNKEL (reference sequence). The V end was cut by 3 bases, the J end by 3 bases, with 9 bases between. The CDR3 DNA is TGTGCCAGCAGCCAGGGGGGATTCAATCAGCCCCAGCATTTT. It is translated as CASSQGGFNQPQHF.

The CDR3 loop reads CASRTTGNSYEQYF. The CDR3 DNA sequence: TGCGCCAGCAGAACGACAGGGAACTCCTACGAGCAGTACTTC. The chain recombines TRBV5-1 with TRBJ2-7; 7 positions match TRBD1. Germline CDR1 is SGHRS and CDR2 is YFSETQ. CDR3 length: 14 residues. V shed 5 bases, J shed 0 bases, and the junction held 5 bases outside the gene matches. The full variable domain, with the rest looked up from reference TRBV5-1 and TRBJ2-7, is KAGVTQTPRYLIKTRGQQVTLSCSPISGHRSVSWYQQTPGQGLQFLFEYFSETQRNKGNFPGRFSGRQFSNSRSEMNVSTLELGDSALYLCASRTTGNSYEQYFGPGTRLTVT.

This clonotype showed up just a few times. The chain employs TRBV4-1 and TRBJ1-1; D gene ambiguous. The length of the CDR3 is 14 residues. Looked up from germline, CDR1 is MGHRA and CDR2 is YSYEKL. Between the trimmed V and J ends, which lost 2 bases and 2 bases, there was a span of 9 bases. The CDR3 DNA sequence: TGCGCCAGCAGCCAACCGGGTCTCAACACTGAAGCTTTCTTT. It yields the protein CASSQPGLNTEAFF.

The V gene is TRBV12-3 or TRBV12-4, the J gene TRBJ2-7; weak D call: TRBD1 (5 bases). CDR3 size: 13 residues. Trimming stripped 6 bases from V and 2 bases from J, with 11 bases between. This CDR3 is CASSPGQPYEQYF. As DNA, the CDR3 is TGTGCCAGCAGCCCAGGACAACCCTACGAGCAGTACTTC.

There are a few counts of this clonotype. The chain uses TRBV7-2 and TRBJ1-4, with a tentative D call TRBD1 (5 bases). Per the germline V gene, CDR1 is SGHTA and CDR2 is FQGNSA. V was shortened by 2 bases and J by 0 bases, with 7 bases between the two germline ends. The CDR3 has 15 amino acids. DNA of the CDR3: TGTGCCAGCAGCTTACAGGGCGCAACTAATGAAAAACTGTTTTTT. Protein sequence: CASSLQGATNEKLFF.

The V call is TRBV20-1, the J call TRBJ1-4; D possibly corresponds to TRBD1 (5 bases). The CDR3 has 14 residues. Trimming cost V 0 bases and J 5 bases, with 10 bases left between them. Germline CDR1 is DFQATT and CDR2 is SNEGSKA (reference sequence). The CDR3 coding sequence is TGCAGTGCTAGAGATCGGGGGAGGAATGAAAAACTGTTTTTT. Translated: CSARDRGRNEKLFF.

This clonotype was observed many times. The chain couples TRBV29-1 to TRBJ1-2; D is unclear. The V end was cut by 3 bases, the J end by 4 bases, with 9 bases between. This CDR3 has 12 amino acids. CDR1 is SQVTM, CDR2 ANQGSEA, per germline. Here the CDR3 DNA reads TGCAGCGTTGATGCGTTCCCCTATGGCTACACCTTC. This gives the protein CSVDAFPYGYTF.